Listed here is a single TCR beta chain. This clonotype was detected many times. Which antigen it targets is not known. Base qualities are not provided; no much larger clone lies one nucleotide away. Lymph node samples came from the axillary draining lymph nodes of breast cancer patients. Instrument used: Illumina HiSeq 2000. TCR beta chain libraries were generated by multiplex PCR amplification. The amplified TCR beta chain products were analyzed by high-throughput sequencing. TCRdb trimmed public reads at Q25 via fastp, called clones via MiXCR and kept in-frame beta chains. Every entry covers one CDR3 protein and lists the most common genes and DNA from its rows. The sample table lists 120,000 or so distinct CDR3 sequences, about 20% of them with a count of one. 3.5% to 4.5% of the sample goes to the ten largest clones. Measured from the cysteine to the phenylalanine, the CDR3 is 16 residues long. Only the CDR3 part of the read is kept: 48 bases, read in frame from the first base. Reading the germline V gene gives CDR1 SGHDT and CDR2 YYEEEE. V is clipped by 0 bases and J by 0 bases, and the sequence between their germline boundaries is 12 bases long.

This sample is part of a study of breast tumors, draining lymph nodes, adjacent tissues (dated by TCRdb to the mid-2010s). With regard to the full study: The study compared TCR beta repertoires across tumor, adjacent nontumor tissue and axillary lymph nodes from breast cancer patients. The study aimed to assess the relationships and possible T-cell exchange between tumor, surrounding tissue and draining lymph node repertoires in human breast cancer.

Summary of the overall study and its limitations: The data were judged consistent with most tumor T cells deriving from the lymph node and then expanding within tumor tissue. Tumor and nontumor tissue repertoires were significantly more similar in luminal-like than in basal-like breast cancer. The conclusion that tumor T cells originate in lymph nodes was presented as consistent with a hypothesis rather than as directly demonstrated. Tumors showed preferential V and J gene usage, and their T-cell repertoire diversity fell below that of lymph nodes yet above that of nontumor tissue.

The sequence links TRBV5-6 to TRBJ2-5; no confident D gene assignment can be made. The sequenced sample was axillary lymph node tissue. The TCR was taken from a female donor with breast cancer. Some clones in this sample may be carry-over from other donors' samples. In nucleotide form, the sequence is TGTGCCAGCAGCTTGGGCAGTATCCAGGACCAAGAGACCCAGTACTTC. Its translation reads: CASSLGSIQDQETQYF.